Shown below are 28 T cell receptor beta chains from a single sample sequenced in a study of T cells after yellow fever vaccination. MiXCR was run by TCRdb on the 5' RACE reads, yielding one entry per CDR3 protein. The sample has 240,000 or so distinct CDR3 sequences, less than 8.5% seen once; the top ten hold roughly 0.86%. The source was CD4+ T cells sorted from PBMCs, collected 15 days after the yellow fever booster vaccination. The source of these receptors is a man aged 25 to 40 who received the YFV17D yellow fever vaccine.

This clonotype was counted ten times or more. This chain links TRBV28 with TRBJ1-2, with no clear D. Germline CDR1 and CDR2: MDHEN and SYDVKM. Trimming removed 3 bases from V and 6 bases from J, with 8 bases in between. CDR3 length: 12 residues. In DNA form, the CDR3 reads TGTGCCAGCAGTTTGGGTTGGCATGGCTACACCTTC. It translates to CASSLGWHGYTF.

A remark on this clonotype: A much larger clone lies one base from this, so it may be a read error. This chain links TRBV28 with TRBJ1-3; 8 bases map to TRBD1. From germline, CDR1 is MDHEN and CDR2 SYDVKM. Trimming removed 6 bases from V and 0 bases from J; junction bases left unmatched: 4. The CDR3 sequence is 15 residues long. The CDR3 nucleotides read TGTGCCAGCAGCCCCGACAGGGGCTCTGGAAACACCATATATTTT. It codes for CASSPDRGSGNTIYF.

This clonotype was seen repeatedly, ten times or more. The CDR3 reads CSARDPNSNQPQHF. The CDR3 DNA reads TGCAGTGCTAGAGATCCGAATAGCAATCAGCCCCAGCATTTT. The chain joins TRBV20-1 to TRBJ1-5; D remains unclear. Per the germline V gene, CDR1 is DFQATT and CDR2 is SNEGSKA (reference sequence). V dropped 0 bases and J dropped 0 bases, with 6 bases sitting between them. The CDR3 spans 14 residues.

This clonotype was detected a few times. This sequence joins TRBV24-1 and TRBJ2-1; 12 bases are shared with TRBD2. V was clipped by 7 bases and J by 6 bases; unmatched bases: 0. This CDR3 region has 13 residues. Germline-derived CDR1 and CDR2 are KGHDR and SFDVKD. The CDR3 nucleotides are TGTGCCACCAGACTAGCGGGAGGCAATGAGCAGTTCTTC. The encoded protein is CATRLAGGNEQFF.

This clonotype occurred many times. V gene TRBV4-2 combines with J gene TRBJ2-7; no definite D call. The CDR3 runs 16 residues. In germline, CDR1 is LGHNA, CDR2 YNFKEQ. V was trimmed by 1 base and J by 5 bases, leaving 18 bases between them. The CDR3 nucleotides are TGTGCCAGCAGCCAAGGCGGCAGGAAAGGTTCCCACGAGCAGTACTTC. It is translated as CASSQGGRKGSHEQYF.

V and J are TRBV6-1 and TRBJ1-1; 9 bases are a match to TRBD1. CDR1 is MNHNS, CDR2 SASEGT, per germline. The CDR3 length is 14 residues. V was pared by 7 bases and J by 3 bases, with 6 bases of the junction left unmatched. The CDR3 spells CASKVDRGYTEAFF. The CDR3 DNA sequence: TGTGCCAGCAAGGTTGACAGGGGGTACACTGAAGCTTTCTTT.

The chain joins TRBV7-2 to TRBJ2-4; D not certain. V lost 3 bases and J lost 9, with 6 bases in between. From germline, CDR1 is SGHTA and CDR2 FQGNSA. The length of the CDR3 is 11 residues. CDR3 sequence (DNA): TGTGCCAGCAGCTTGAAGGTCATTCAGTACTTC. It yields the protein CASSLKVIQYF.

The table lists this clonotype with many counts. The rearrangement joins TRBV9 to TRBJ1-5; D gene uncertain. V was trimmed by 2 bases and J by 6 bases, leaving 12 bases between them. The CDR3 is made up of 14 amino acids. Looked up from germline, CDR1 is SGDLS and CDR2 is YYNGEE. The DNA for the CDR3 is TGTGCCAGCAGCGTCTCGGAAATTGGTCAGCCCCAGCATTTT. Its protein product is CASSVSEIGQPQHF.

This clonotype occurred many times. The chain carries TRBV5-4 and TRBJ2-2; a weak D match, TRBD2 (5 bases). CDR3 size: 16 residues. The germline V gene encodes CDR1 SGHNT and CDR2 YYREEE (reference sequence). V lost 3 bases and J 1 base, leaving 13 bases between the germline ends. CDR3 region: CASSSRGGRNTGELFF. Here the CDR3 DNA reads TGTGCCAGCAGCTCGCGCGGAGGCCGGAACACCGGGGAGCTGTTTTTT.

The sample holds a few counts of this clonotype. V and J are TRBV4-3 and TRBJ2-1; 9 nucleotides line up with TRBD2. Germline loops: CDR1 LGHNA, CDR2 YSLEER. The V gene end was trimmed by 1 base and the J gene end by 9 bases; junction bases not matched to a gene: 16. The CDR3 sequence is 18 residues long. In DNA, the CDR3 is TGCGCCAGCAGCCAAGCGGTTGTCGCGGGAGGGGTCCCCGGTGAGCAGTTCTTC. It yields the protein CASSQAVVAGGVPGEQFF.

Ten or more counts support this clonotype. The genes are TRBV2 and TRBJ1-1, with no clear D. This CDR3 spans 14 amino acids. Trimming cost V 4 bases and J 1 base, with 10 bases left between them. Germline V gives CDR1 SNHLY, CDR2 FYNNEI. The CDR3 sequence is CASSAEGRNTEAFF. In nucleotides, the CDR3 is TGTGCCAGCAGTGCGGAGGGTAGGAACACTGAAGCTTTCTTT.

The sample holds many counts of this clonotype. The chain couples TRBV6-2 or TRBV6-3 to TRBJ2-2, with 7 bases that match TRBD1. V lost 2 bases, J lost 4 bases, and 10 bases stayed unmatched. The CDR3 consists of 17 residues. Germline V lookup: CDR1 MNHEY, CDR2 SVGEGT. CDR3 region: CASSYRLWTGGTGELFF. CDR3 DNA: TGTGCCAGCAGTTACAGACTATGGACAGGAGGCACCGGGGAGCTGTTTTTT.

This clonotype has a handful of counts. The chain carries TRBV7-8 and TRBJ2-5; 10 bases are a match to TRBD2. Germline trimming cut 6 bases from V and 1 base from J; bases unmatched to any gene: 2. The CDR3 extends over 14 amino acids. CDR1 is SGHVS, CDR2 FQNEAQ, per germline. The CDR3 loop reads CASRKREGQETQYF. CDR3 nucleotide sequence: TGTGCCAGCAGAAAGCGGGAGGGCCAAGAGACCCAGTACTTC.

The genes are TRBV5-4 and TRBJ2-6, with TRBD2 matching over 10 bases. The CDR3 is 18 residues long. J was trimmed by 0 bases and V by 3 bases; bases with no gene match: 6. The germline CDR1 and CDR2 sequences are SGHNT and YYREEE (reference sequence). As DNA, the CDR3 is TGTGCCAGCAGCTCCATAGCGGGAGGCGTCTCTGGGGCCAACGTCCTGACTTTC. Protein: CASSSIAGGVSGANVLTF.

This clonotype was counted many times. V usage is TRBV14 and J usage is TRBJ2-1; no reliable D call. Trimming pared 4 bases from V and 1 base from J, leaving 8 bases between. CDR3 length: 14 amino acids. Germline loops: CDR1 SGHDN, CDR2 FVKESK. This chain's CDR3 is CASSPLLSYNEQFF. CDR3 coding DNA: TGTGCCAGCAGCCCTCTGCTTTCCTACAATGAGCAGTTCTTC.

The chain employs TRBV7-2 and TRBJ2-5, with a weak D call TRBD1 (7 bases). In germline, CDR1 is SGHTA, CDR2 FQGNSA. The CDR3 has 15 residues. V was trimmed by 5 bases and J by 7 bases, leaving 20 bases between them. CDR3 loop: CASSPQTGTDATQYF. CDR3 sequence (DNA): TGTGCCAGCAGCCCTCAGACAGGGACTGATGCGACCCAGTACTTC.

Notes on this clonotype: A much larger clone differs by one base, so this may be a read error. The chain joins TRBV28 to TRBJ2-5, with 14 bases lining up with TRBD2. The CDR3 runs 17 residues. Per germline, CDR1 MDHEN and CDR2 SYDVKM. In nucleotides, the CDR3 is TGTGCCATCAGTTTCCGGACTAGCGGGAGGAGGTGGGAGACCCAGTACTTC. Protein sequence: CAISFRTSGRRWETQYF.

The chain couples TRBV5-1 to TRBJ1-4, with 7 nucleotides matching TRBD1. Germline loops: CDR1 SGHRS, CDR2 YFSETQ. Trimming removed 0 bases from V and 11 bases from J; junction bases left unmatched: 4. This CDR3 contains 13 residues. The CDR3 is CASSLEQGTKLFF. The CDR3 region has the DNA TGCGCCAGCAGCTTGGAACAGGGGACGAAACTGTTTTTT. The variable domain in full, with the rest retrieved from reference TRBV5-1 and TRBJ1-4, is KAGVTQTPRYLIKTRGQQVTLSCSPISGHRSVSWYQQTPGQGLQFLFEYFSETQRNKGNFPGRFSGRQFSNSRSEMNVSTLELGDSALYLCASSLEQGTKLFFGSGTQLSVL.

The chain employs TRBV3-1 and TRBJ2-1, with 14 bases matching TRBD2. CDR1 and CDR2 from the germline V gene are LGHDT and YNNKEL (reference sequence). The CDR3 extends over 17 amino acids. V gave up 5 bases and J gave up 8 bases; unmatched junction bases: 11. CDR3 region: CASSNGLAGGRFHEQFF. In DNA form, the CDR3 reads TGTGCCAGCAGCAATGGACTAGCGGGAGGTAGATTCCATGAGCAGTTCTTC.

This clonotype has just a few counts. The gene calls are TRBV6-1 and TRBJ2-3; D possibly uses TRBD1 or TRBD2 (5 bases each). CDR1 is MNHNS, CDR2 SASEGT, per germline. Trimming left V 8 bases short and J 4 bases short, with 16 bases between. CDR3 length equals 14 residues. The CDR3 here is CASQTEGRADTQYF. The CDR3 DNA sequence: TGTGCCAGCCAAACCGAGGGGAGAGCAGATACGCAGTATTTT.

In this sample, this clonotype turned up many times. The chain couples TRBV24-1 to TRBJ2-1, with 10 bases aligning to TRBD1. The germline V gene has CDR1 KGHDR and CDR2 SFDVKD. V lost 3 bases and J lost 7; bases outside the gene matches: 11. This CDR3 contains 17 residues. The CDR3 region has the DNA TGTGCCACCAGTGATCGGAGAGTCGGGACAGGGGATAATGAGCAGTTCTTC. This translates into CATSDRRVGTGDNEQFF.

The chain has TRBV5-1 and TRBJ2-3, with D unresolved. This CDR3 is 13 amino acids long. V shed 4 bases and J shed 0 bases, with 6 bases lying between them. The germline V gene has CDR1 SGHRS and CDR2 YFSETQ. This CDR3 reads CASSTDSTDTQYF. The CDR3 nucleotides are TGCGCCAGCAGCACGGACAGCACAGATACGCAGTATTTT.

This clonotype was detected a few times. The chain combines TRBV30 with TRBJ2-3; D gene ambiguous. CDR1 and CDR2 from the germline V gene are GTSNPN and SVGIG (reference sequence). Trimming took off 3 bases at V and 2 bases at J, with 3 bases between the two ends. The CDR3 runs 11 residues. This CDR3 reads CAWSNTDTQYF. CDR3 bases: TGTGCCTGGAGCAACACAGATACGCAGTATTTT.

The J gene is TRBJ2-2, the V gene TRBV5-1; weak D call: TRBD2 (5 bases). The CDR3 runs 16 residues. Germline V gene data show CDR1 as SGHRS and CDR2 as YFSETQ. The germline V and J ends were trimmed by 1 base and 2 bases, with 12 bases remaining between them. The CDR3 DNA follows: TGCGCCAGCAGCTTGAGAGGACGGACTAACACCGGGGAGCTGTTTTTT. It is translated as CASSLRGRTNTGELFF.

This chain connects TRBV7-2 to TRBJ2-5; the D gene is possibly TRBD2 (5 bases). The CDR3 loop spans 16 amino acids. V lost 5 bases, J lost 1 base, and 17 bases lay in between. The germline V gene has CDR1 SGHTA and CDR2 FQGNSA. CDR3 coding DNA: TGTGCCAGCAGCCCCCTCGCTGCGGGCAGCCAAGAGACCCAGTACTTC. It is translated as CASSPLAAGSQETQYF.

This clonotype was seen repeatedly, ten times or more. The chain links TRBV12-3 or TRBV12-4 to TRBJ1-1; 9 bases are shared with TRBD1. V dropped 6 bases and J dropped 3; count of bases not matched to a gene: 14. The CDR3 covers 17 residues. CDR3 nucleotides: TGTGCCAGCAGCCCCATACAGGGGGCGAATCGGTACACTGAAGCTTTCTTT. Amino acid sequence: CASSPIQGANRYTEAFF.

CDR3 in amino acids: CAWSLTAGVRGYTF. CDR3 nucleotides: TGTGCCTGGAGTCTTACGGCTGGAGTCAGGGGCTACACCTTC. The chain has TRBV30 and TRBJ1-2; D remains unclear. The germline CDR1 and CDR2 sequences are GTSNPN and SVGIG (reference sequence). V was pared by 2 bases and J by 8 bases, with 18 bases between. This CDR3 is 14 amino acids long.

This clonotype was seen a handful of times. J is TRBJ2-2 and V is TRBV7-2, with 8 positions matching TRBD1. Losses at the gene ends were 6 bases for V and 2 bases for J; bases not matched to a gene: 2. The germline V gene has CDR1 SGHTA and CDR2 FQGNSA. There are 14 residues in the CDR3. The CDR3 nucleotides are TGTGCCAGCAGGACAGGGGTCAACACCGGGGAGCTGTTTTTT. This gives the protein CASRTGVNTGELFF.